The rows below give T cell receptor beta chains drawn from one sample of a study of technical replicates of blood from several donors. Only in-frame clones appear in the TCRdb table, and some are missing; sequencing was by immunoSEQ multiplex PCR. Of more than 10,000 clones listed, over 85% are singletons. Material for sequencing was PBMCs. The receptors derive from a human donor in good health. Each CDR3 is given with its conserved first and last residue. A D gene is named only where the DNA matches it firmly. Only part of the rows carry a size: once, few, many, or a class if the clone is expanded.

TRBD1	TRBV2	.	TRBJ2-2	CASSEQGANSGELFF	TGTGCCAGCAGTGAACAGGGGGCTAACTCCGGGGAGCTGTTTTTT
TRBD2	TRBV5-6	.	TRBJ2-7	CASSLDGRGYEQYF	TGTGCCAGCAGCTTGGATGGGAGGGGATACGAGCAGTACTTC
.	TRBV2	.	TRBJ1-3	CASSPRVGGNTIYF	TGTGCCAGCAGCCCCCGGGTCGGAGGAAACACCATATATTTT
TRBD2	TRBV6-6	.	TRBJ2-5	CASSYSGGGGRETQYF	TGTGCCAGCAGTTACTCAGGTGGGGGGGGTAGAGAGACCCAGTACTTC
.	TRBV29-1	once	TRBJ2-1	CSVDNGSEQFF	TGCAGCGTTGATAATGGGAGTGAGCAGTTCTTC
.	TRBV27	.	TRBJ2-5	CASSYQDSTRETQYF	TGTGCCAGCAGCTATCAGGACAGTACAAGAGAGACCCAGTACTTC
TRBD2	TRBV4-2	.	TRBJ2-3	CASSQGTSGRADLQYF	TGTGCCAGCAGCCAGGGGACTAGCGGGAGGGCCGATCTGCAGTATTTT
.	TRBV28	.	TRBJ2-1	CASRTQGGNNEQFF	TGTGCCAGCAGAACGCAGGGGGGAAACAATGAGCAGTTCTTC
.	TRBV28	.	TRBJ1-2	CASRRKGNYGYTF	TGTGCCAGCAGGCGGAAGGGGAACTATGGCTACACCTTC
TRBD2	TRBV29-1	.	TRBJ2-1	CSVVTSGYNEQFF	TGCAGCGTGGTGACTAGCGGATACAATGAGCAGTTCTTC
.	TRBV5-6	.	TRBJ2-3	CASSLGQIDTQYF	TGTGCCAGCAGCTTGGGACAGATAGATACGCAGTATTTT
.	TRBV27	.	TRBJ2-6	CASCRESGANVLTF	TGTGCCAGCTGCCGGGAATCTGGGGCCAACGTCCTGACTTTC
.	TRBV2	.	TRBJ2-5	CASNYQETQYF	TGTGCCAGCAACTACCAAGAGACCCAGTACTTC
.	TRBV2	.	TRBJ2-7	CASSAGFSYEQYF	TGTGCCAGCAGTGCGGGGTTCTCCTACGAGCAGTACTTC
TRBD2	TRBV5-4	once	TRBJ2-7	CASSGLADPTEQYF	TGTGCCAGCAGCGGACTAGCGGATCCTACAGAGCAGTACTTC
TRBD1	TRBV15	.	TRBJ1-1	CATSWDRDTEAFF	TGTGCCACCAGCTGGGACAGGGACACTGAAGCTTTCTTT
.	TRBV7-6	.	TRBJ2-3	CASSGGTSDTQYF	TGTGCCAGCAGCGGAGGGACTTCAGATACGCAGTATTTT
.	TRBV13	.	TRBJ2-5	CASSPDYLETQYF	TGTGCCAGCAGCCCGGACTATTTAGAGACCCAGTACTTC
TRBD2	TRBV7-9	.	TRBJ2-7	CASSTGTSGGYEQYF	TGTGCCAGCAGCACCGGGACTAGCGGGGGTTACGAGCAGTACTTC
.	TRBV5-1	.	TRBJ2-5	CASSLDDRQETQYF	TGCGCCAGCAGCTTAGACGACAGACAAGAGACCCAGTACTTC
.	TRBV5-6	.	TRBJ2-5	CASSLRTLGGETQYF	TGTGCCAGCAGCTTGAGAACGCTTGGGGGGGAGACCCAGTACTTC
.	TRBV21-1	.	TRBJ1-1	CASSKARRGRRNTEAFF	TGTGCCAGCAGCAAAGCGCGACGGGGAAGGCGGAACACTGAAGCTTTCTTT
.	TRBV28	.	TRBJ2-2	CASKQAGTGELFF	TGTGCCAGCAAACAGGCAGGCACCGGGGAGCTGTTTTTT
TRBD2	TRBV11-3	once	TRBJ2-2	CASSLGLGPNTGELFF	TGTGCCAGCAGCCTTGGACTAGGGCCAAACACCGGGGAGCTGTTTTTT
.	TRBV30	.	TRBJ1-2	CAWSIGGEGGYTF	TGTGCCTGGAGTATTGGAGGGGAGGGTGGCTACACCTTC
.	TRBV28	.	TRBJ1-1	CASSLERQGWAFF	TGTGCCAGCAGTTTAGAGAGGCAGGGGTGGGCTTTCTTT
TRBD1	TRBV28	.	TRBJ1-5	CASSLSGTVSNQPQHF	TGTGCCAGCAGTTTATCCGGGACAGTGAGCAATCAGCCCCAGCATTTT
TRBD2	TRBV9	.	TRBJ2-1	CASSVGLAGGSYNEQFF	TGTGCCAGCAGCGTGGGACTAGCGGGAGGGTCCTACAATGAGCAGTTCTTC
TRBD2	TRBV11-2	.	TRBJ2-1	CASSLDRGLAGTGEQFF	TGTGCCAGCAGCTTAGATCGGGGACTAGCGGGAACTGGGGAGCAGTTCTTC
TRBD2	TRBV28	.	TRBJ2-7	CASSLQTASGNYPQYF	TGTGCCAGCAGTTTACAAACGGCTAGCGGGAATTACCCGCAGTACTTC
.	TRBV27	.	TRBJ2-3	CASSLRGGWTDTQYF	TGTGCCAGCAGTTTACGGGGAGGTTGGACAGATACGCAGTATTTT
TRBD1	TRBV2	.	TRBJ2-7	CASMGTGVNEQYF	TGTGCCAGCATGGGGACAGGGGTGAACGAGCAGTACTTC